The 20 T cell receptor beta chains reported below all come from one sample, sequenced in a study of PD-L1 blockade in urothelial cancer (dated by TCRdb to 2016 to 2017). Library preparation was by the immunoSEQ multiplex PCR assay. TCRdb mirrors the immuneACCESS table, restricted to in-frame sequences. Some clones are absent from its copies; in checked studies, under half trace to an unresolved V gene, and the reason for the others is unknown. This sample has some 29,000 clones in its table, and over 75% of those were observed once. Jointly, the top ten make up about 3% of the sample. Sequences were derived from PBMCs, sampled around atezolizumab (anti-PD-L1) treatment. Receptors were obtained from a man aged 50 to 60 with urothelial cancer.

This clone was seen a few times. The chain has TRBV28 and TRBJ2-1; 15 nucleotides align to TRBD2. Per the germline V gene, CDR1 is MDHEN and CDR2 is SYDVKM. The CDR3 contains 16 residues. Losses at the gene ends were 6 bases for V and 9 bases for J; bases not matched to a gene: 9. Here the CDR3 reads CASSRTSGRARVEQFF. The DNA for the CDR3 is TGTGCCAGCAGCCGGACTAGCGGGAGGGCCCGAGTTGAGCAGTTCTTC. Variable domain in full (rest from reference TRBV28 and TRBJ2-1): DVKVTQSSRYLVKRTGEKVFLECVQDMDHENMFWYRQDPGLGLRLIYFSYDVKMKEKGDIPEGYSVSREKKERFSLILESASTNQTSMYLCASSRTSGRARVEQFFGPGTRLTVL.

The chain carries TRBV11-3 and TRBJ1-5; 7 bases line up with TRBD1. The CDR3 extends over 18 amino acids. CDR1 and CDR2 (germline): SGHNT, YENEEA. V shed 4 bases, J shed 1 base, and the junction held 13 bases outside the gene matches. CDR3 bases: TGTGCCAGCAGCTCCGCACAGGGGAAGAAGGGGAGCAATCAGCCCCAGCATTTT. This codes for CASSSAQGKKGSNQPQHF.

This chain uses TRBV6-6 with TRBJ1-2; a possible D gene is TRBD1 (6 bases). The CDR3 covers 13 residues. The germline gives CDR1 MNHNY, CDR2 SVGAGI (reference sequence). The V and J ends lost 5 bases and 2 bases respectively, with 9 bases between them. In DNA, the CDR3 is TGTGCCAGCAGTCTCACAGGGAACTATGGCTACACCTTC. Residues: CASSLTGNYGYTF.

The rearrangement joins TRBV18 to TRBJ1-4, with a weak D call TRBD1 (5 bases). V lost 2 bases and J lost 7, with 11 bases in between. Germline V gives CDR1 KGHSH, CDR2 LQKENI. The length of the CDR3 is 14 residues. CDR3 coding DNA: TGTGCCAGCTCACCAGACAGTGTCCGTGAAAAACTGTTTTTT. Translation: CASSPDSVREKLFF.

This chain uses TRBV7-9 with TRBJ2-7; a possible D gene is TRBD2 (7 bases). Trimming left V 5 bases short and J 6 bases short, with 23 bases between. CDR1 SEHNR and CDR2 FQNEAQ come from the germline V gene (reference sequence). The CDR3 is made up of 16 amino acids. The CDR3 spells CASSPQLGGGGIEQYF. As DNA, the CDR3 is TGTGCCAGCAGCCCCCAGCTTGGGGGCGGGGGTATCGAGCAGTACTTC. Full variable domain (missing parts from reference TRBV7-9 and TRBJ2-7): DTGVSQNPRHKITKRGQNVTFRCDPISEHNRLYWYRQTLGQGPEFLTYFQNEAQLEKSRLLSDRFSAERPKGSFSTLEIQRTEQGDSAMYLCASSPQLGGGGIEQYFGPGTRLTVT.

The chain is built from TRBV4-3 and TRBJ2-6, with TRBD1 matching over 8 bases. This CDR3 has 17 amino acids. J gave up 1 base and V 0 bases, and 2 bases lay outside the gene matches. CDR1 LGHNA and CDR2 YSLEER come from the germline V gene. CDR3 protein: CASSQEGQASGANVLTF. In nucleotides, the CDR3 is TGCGCCAGCAGCCAAGAGGGACAGGCGTCTGGGGCCAACGTCCTGACTTTC.

The rearrangement joins TRBV7-3 to TRBJ2-1; possibly TRBD2 for D (5 bases). V lost 4 bases and J 8 bases, leaving 18 bases between the germline ends. The germline CDR1 and CDR2 sequences are SGHTA and FQGTGA. The CDR3 loop spans 15 amino acids. CDR3 amino acids: CASSSAGVASDEQFF. The CDR3 coding sequence is TGTGCCAGCAGCTCCGCTGGGGTAGCGAGCGATGAGCAGTTCTTC.

The count of this clone is one. This chain connects TRBV19 to TRBJ2-2; TRBD2 might be the D (6 bases). The CDR3 has 14 residues. V lost 5 bases and J 7 bases, leaving 14 bases between the germline ends. Germline V lookup: CDR1 LNHDA, CDR2 SQIVND (reference sequence). CDR3 in amino acids: CASSLMREVGELFF. For the CDR3, the DNA is TGTGCCAGTAGTCTCATGCGGGAAGTCGGGGAGCTGTTTTTT. Drawing the rest from reference TRBV19 and TRBJ2-2, the complete variable domain is DGGITQSPKYLFRKEGQNVTLSCEQNLNHDAMYWYRQDPGQGLRLIYYSQIVNDFQKGDIAEGYSVSREKKESFPLTVTSAQKNPTAFYLCASSLMREVGELFFGEGSRLTVL.

The chain is built from TRBV19 and TRBJ2-5; 16 positions agree with TRBD2. The CDR3 is 19 amino acids. In germline, CDR1 is LNHDA, CDR2 SQIVND (reference sequence). The junction had 5 bases not matched to a gene; V was cut back by 1 base and J by 0 bases. The CDR3 region has the DNA TGTGCCAGTAGTATAGCGGGACTAGCGGGAGGGACGTACCAAGAGACCCAGTACTTC. This gives the protein CASSIAGLAGGTYQETQYF.

A single count supports this clone. This chain joins TRBV15 and TRBJ1-1, with 8 bases aligning to TRBD1. This CDR3 is 14 amino acids long. The V and J ends lost 2 bases and 3 bases, in that order; junction bases with no gene match: 2. Germline V gene data show CDR1 as LNHNV and CDR2 as YYDKDF (reference sequence). The CDR3 DNA is TGTGCCACCAGCAGACAGGGGGCTGACACTGAAGCTTTCTTT. Translating gives CATSRQGADTEAFF.

The chain combines TRBV19 with TRBJ1-3; TRBD1 aligns across 9 bases. Germline V gene data show CDR1 as LNHDA and CDR2 as SQIVND (reference sequence). This CDR3 is built from 16 residues. The trim removed 5 bases at V and 0 bases at J, leaving 5 bases unmatched. CDR3 residues: CASSPTGQGSGNTIYF. The CDR3 DNA reads as TGTGCCAGTAGTCCAACGGGACAGGGCTCTGGAAACACCATATATTTT.

In DNA, the CDR3 is TGTGCCATCAGTGACAAGGACAGGGCCTACGAGCAGTACTTC. Protein product: CAISDKDRAYEQYF. J is TRBJ2-7 and V is TRBV10-3; 8 bases are a match to TRBD1. V lost 3 bases to trimming and J lost 2 bases; unmatched junction nucleotides: 3. The CDR3 has 14 amino acids. Germline CDR1 and CDR2: ENHRY and SYGVKD.

The gene calls are TRBV10-3 and TRBJ2-5, with 11 bases that match TRBD1. This CDR3 contains 16 residues. CDR1 is ENHRY, CDR2 SYGVKD, per germline. J was trimmed by 5 bases and V by 2 bases; bases with no gene match: 7. The CDR3 nucleotides are TGTGCCATCAGTGAGGGACAGGGGGCACATCGGGAGACCCAGTACTTC. Translating it yields CAISEGQGAHRETQYF.

The chain carries TRBV15 and TRBJ2-1; no clear D gene. V lost 0 bases and J lost 8, with 8 bases in between. Germline CDR1 reads LNHNV; CDR2 reads YYDKDF (reference sequence). This CDR3 has 13 amino acids. The CDR3 protein is CATSRDYLYEQFF. The CDR3 nucleotides are TGTGCCACCAGCAGAGATTATCTTTATGAGCAGTTCTTC.

The chain employs TRBV5-1 and TRBJ2-5; D may be TRBD1 (6 bases). The CDR3 sequence is 15 residues long. Germline V gene lookup returns CDR1 SGHRS and CDR2 YFSETQ. V lost 3 bases and J 0 bases, leaving 12 bases between the germline ends. The CDR3 sequence: CASSSLGHHQETQYF. The CDR3 region has the DNA TGCGCCAGCAGCTCCCTGGGACACCACCAAGAGACCCAGTACTTC.

The rearrangement joins TRBV27 to TRBJ2-1, with D unclear. Germline CDR1 reads MNHEY; CDR2 reads SMNVEV (reference sequence). The germline V and J ends were trimmed by 2 bases and 0 bases, with 8 bases remaining between them. This CDR3 spans 15 amino acids. This chain's CDR3 is CASSLQQSSYNEQFF. The CDR3 DNA reads TGTGCCAGCAGTTTACAACAAAGCTCCTACAATGAGCAGTTCTTC.

The J gene is TRBJ2-7, the V gene TRBV6-5, with TRBD1 identical over 7 bases. V shed 4 bases, J shed 3 bases, and the junction held 12 bases outside the gene matches. There are 16 residues in the CDR3. CDR1 MNHEY and CDR2 SVGAGI come from the germline V gene. The CDR3 loop is CASSFGVGDSFYEQYF. The CDR3 nucleotides are TGTGCCAGCAGTTTTGGGGTGGGGGACAGCTTCTACGAGCAGTACTTC.

The DNA for the CDR3 is TGTGCCAGTAGTATTCTCACTACTACGGATACGCAGTATTTT. It specifies CASSILTTTDTQYF. The V call is TRBV19, the J call TRBJ2-3; no definite D call. In germline, CDR1 is LNHDA, CDR2 SQIVND (reference sequence). V was shortened by 3 bases and J by 6 bases, with 13 bases between the two germline ends. CDR3 length equals 14 residues.

A remark on this clone: At the DNA level, this CDR3 is encoded by other sequences in the same sample as well. The CDR3 DNA reads as TGTGCCAGCAGTTACTCCGGGGGGGAAGCTTTCTTT. This encodes CASSYSGGEAFF. The chain uses TRBV6-5 and TRBJ1-1; D may be TRBD1 (5 bases). The CDR3 contains 12 residues. Germline assignment: CDR1 MNHEY and CDR2 SVGAGI. The V end was cut by 0 bases, the J end by 8 bases, with 7 bases between.

The chain combines TRBV9 with TRBJ1-1; 12 bases fit TRBD1. The germline V gene has CDR1 SGDLS and CDR2 YYNGEE. The CDR3 has 18 residues. Trimming cost V 3 bases and J 5 bases; bases outside gene matches: 14. CDR3 sequence reads: CASSGSGQGARGATEAFF. CDR3 sequence (DNA): TGTGCCAGCAGCGGATCGGGACAGGGGGCGCGAGGGGCTACTGAAGCTTTCTTT. Complete variable domain (other parts from reference TRBV9 and TRBJ1-1): DSGVTQTPKHLITATGQRVTLRCSPRSGDLSVYWYQQSLDQGLQFLIQYYNGEERAKGNILERFSAQQFPDLHSELNLSSLELGDSALYFCASSGSGQGARGATEAFFGQGTRLTVV.